Sequencing of this TCR beta chain was carried out in a study of CD8 T cells in ankylosing spondylitis. Study-wide findings and caveats: Some motif variants had been reported before (in reactive arthritis synovial fluid and blood).

Germline V gene data show CDR1 as LNHNV and CDR2 as YYDKDF (reference sequence). The CDR3 runs 16 residues. This clonotype was recorded at least ten times. Its target is not known. Each CDR3 protein gets one entry after TCRdb re-called the 5' RACE reads with MiXCR. The table includes 130,000 or so distinct CDR3 sequences, approximately 6.8% detected once. The clonotype comes from a male donor with ankylosing spondylitis or in good health (not recorded which). The sequenced sample was blood, either unsorted or a sorted T cell fraction (not recorded which). The J gene is TRBJ2-3, the V gene TRBV15, with 7 bases matching TRBD2. CDR3 DNA sequence: TGTGCAACCCAGTCGGGGGGTACAATAAGCACAGATACGCAGTATTTT. It codes for CATQSGGTISTDTQYF.